This is a list of T cell receptor beta chains from one sample in a study of OX40 agonist ivuxolimab in advanced cancers. Profiled with immunoSEQ multiplex PCR; TCRdb holds only in-frame clones, not every one. The table has about 70,000 clones, approximately 87% seen once. This material consisted of CD4+ or CD8+ T cells sorted from blood, taken in a trial of the OX40 agonist ivuxolimab. The receptors come from an adult with an advanced solid tumor such as melanoma, head and neck, liver or kidney cancer. The CDR3 runs from the conserved cysteine through the conserved F or W. The D gene is left open where the match is weak. For some rows the clone size is stated as once, few or many, or as a class when expanded; others skip it.

d_call	v_call	j_call	clone_size	cdr3_nt	cdr3_aa
NA	TRBV7-2	TRBJ1-2	NA	TGTGCCAGCAGCCTACGGGGGGCCAGCTTCTACTATGGCTACACCTTC	CASSLRGASFYYGYTF
NA	TRBV2	TRBJ2-3	few	TGTGCCAGCAGTGGGGGCACAGGGCAAACAGATACGCAGTATTTT	CASSGGTGQTDTQYF
NA	TRBV7-7	TRBJ2-5	NA	TGTGCTATAGGGGACCAGTACTTC	CAIGDQYF
TRBD1	TRBV5-1	TRBJ2-7	NA	TGCGCCAGCAGCCTGGGACAGCTATCCTACGAGCAGTACTTC	CASSLGQLSYEQYF
NA	TRBV9	TRBJ1-2	NA	TGTGCCAGCAGCGTAGCCCGTGGGCAGGAGGGAGGCTACACCTTC	CASSVARGQEGGYTF
NA	TRBV7-2	TRBJ1-1	NA	TGTGCCAGCAGCTCGTCCGGGACAGAAGCTTTCTTT	CASSSSGTEAFF
NA	TRBV29-1	TRBJ2-4	NA	TGCAGCGTTGCATCCGGGGTGAACATTCAGTACTTC	CSVASGVNIQYF
NA	TRBV10-3	TRBJ2-5	NA	TGTGCCATCAGACAGGGAGGAGTGGAGACCCAGTACTTC	CAIRQGGVETQYF
NA	TRBV7-2	TRBJ2-7	NA	TGTGCCAGCAGCTTCCCCGGACAGCCCTCCTACGAGCAGTACTTC	CASSFPGQPSYEQYF
TRBD2	TRBV11-1	TRBJ2-3	NA	TGTGCCAGCAGCTTCATAGGGACTAGCGGGAGGACAGATACGCAGTATTTT	CASSFIGTSGRTDTQYF
NA	TRBV10-3	TRBJ1-5	NA	TGTGCCACACACTCGAGCATCGGTCAGCCCCAGCATTTT	CATHSSIGQPQHF
NA	TRBV4-1	TRBJ1-2	NA	TGCGCCAGCAGCCAAGATTTTCCTATGGGGGGCTACACCTTC	CASSQDFPMGGYTF
TRBD1	TRBV5-6	TRBJ1-1	NA	TGTGCCAGCAGCTCCCGGGACAGGTCCTATGAAGCTTTCTTT	CASSSRDRSYEAFF
NA	TRBV7-3	TRBJ1-1	NA	TGTGCCAGCAGCCTATTGGGGATGAACACTGAAGCTTTCTTT	CASSLLGMNTEAFF
NA	TRBV19	TRBJ1-5	NA	TGTGCCAGTAGTTGGGGTTTCAATCAGCCCCAGCATTTT	CASSWGFNQPQHF
NA	TRBV7-6	TRBJ2-5	NA	TGTGCCAGCAGCTTCGACCAAGAGACCCAGTACTTC	CASSFDQETQYF
TRBD1	TRBV6-5	TRBJ2-1	NA	TGTGCCAGCAGTTATTCGGGGACAGGGTGGAATGAGCAGTTCTTC	CASSYSGTGWNEQFF
NA	TRBV30	TRBJ1-5	NA	TGTGCCTGGAGCCTGACGGGTAGCAATCAGCCCCAGCATTTT	CAWSLTGSNQPQHF
NA	TRBV20-1	TRBJ2-5	NA	TGCAGTGCCAGGGGTTCGGAGACCCAGTACTTC	CSARGSETQYF
TRBD1	TRBV13	TRBJ1-6	NA	TGTGCCAGCAGCTTAGCAATACGACAGGGGGCATCCCCACCCCTCCACTTT	CASSLAIRQGASPPLHF
NA	TRBV7-9	TRBJ1-2	once	TGTGCCAGCAGCGGGTGGTCCGCCGATGGCTACACCTTC	CASSGWSADGYTF
NA	TRBV19	TRBJ1-1	medium-sized	TGTGCCAGTAGTATTCCGGTCGGGGCCACTGAAGCTTTCTTT	CASSIPVGATEAFF
NA	TRBV4-3	TRBJ2-1	medium-sized	TGCGCCAGCAGCCAAGGTATACAGTTCGATGAGCAGTTCTTC	CASSQGIQFDEQFF
TRBD1	TRBV30	TRBJ2-7	NA	TGTGCCTGGAGTAGGACAGGGATCTACGAGCAGTACTTC	CAWSRTGIYEQYF
TRBD1	TRBV9	TRBJ2-1	NA	TGTGCCAGCAGCTATCCCGGGACAGGGTTGGTTGAGCAGTTCTTC	CASSYPGTGLVEQFF
NA	TRBV2	TRBJ1-1	NA	TGTGCCAGCAGTGTCTCGGGCCCTGAAGCTTTCTTT	CASSVSGPEAFF
TRBD1	TRBV10-3	TRBJ1-1	few	TGTGCCATAGCCCGGGACAGGGACACTGAAGCTTTCTTT	CAIARDRDTEAFF
NA	TRBV6-1	TRBJ2-7	NA	TGTGCCAGCAGTGAAGTTCAGCGGCTCCTAAGGTACTTC	CASSEVQRLLRYF
NA	TRBV11-2	TRBJ1-1	NA	TGTGCCAGCAGCCTAGTCTATTACACTGAAGCTTTCTTT	CASSLVYYTEAFF
NA	TRBV27	TRBJ1-2	NA	TGTGCCAGCAGTTTTCAGAGGGCTTCCAACTATGGCTACACCTTC	CASSFQRASNYGYTF
NA	TRBV6-5	TRBJ1-2	NA	TGTGCCAGCAGTGTTTTCCAGGGATCTGGCTACACCTTC	CASSVFQGSGYTF
TRBD1	TRBV30	TRBJ1-1	NA	TGTGCCTGGAGCAGGGGGCTTGGCACTGAAGCTTTCTTT	CAWSRGLGTEAFF
NA	TRBV10-3	TRBJ1-2	NA	TGTGCCATCAGTGAGTTGTCGGGCGGACAGATTAACTATGGCTACACCTTC	CAISELSGGQINYGYTF
NA	TRBV27	TRBJ2-7	NA	TGTGCCAGCAGTTTATCGACGGGCTACGAGCAGTACTTC	CASSLSTGYEQYF
NA	TRBV5-4	TRBJ1-4	NA	TGTGCCAGCAGTCATCAGGGGAGTATAAAACTGTTTTTT	CASSHQGSIKLFF
NA	TRBV27	TRBJ1-2	few	TGTGCCAGCAGTGCGGGGTACGGTGGCTACACCTTC	CASSAGYGGYTF
NA	TRBV11-3	TRBJ1-3	NA	TGTGCCAGCAGCTTTCGGGAAAGCAACGGAAACACCATATATTTT	CASSFRESNGNTIYF
NA	TRBV28	TRBJ2-7	NA	TGTGCCAGCAGTTTGGGACGGTACTTCACCTACGAGCAGTACTTC	CASSLGRYFTYEQYF
NA	TRBV11-3	TRBJ1-1	NA	TGTGCCAGCAGCTACCGAGGGCTACTAGAGACTTTCTTT	CASSYRGLLETFF
NA	TRBV7-9	TRBJ1-1	NA	TGTGCCAGCAGCTTACGGGGGAGGGACACTGAAGCTTTCTTT	CASSLRGRDTEAFF
NA	TRBV4-3	TRBJ1-5	NA	TGCGCCAGCAGCCAATTTCAAGGACAGCCCCAGCATTTT	CASSQFQGQPQHF
NA	TRBV27	TRBJ1-2	NA	TGTGCCAGCAGTTCCTCGAAGGTGGGCTACACCTTC	CASSSSKVGYTF
NA	TRBV11-1	TRBJ1-1	NA	TGTGCCAGCAGCCTCCCGGGTTTCGGGAGTATAGCTTTCTTT	CASSLPGFGSIAFF
NA	TRBV11-1	TRBJ1-2	NA	TGTGCCAGCAGCTTAGGCGACGGTAACTATGGCTACACCTTC	CASSLGDGNYGYTF
NA	TRBV5-6	TRBJ2-3	NA	TGTGCCAGCAGCTTGGAAGGGGATACGCAGTATTTT	CASSLEGDTQYF